The 21 T cell receptor beta chains below come from one sample, sequenced in a study of T cell responses to AZD1222 COVID-19 vaccine. The method was immunoSEQ multiplex PCR; TCRdb's version includes in-frame clones alone and lacks a portion of them. The table shows some 140,000 clones, with 92% occurring only once. The input for sequencing was peripheral blood, taken on day 0 of AZD1222 vaccination. The receptors derive from an adult in good health.

V and J are TRBV5-1 and TRBJ1-3; D perhaps matches TRBD1 (5 bases). The V gene's germline CDR1 is SGHRS and CDR2 YFSETQ. The CDR3 covers 13 residues. V gave up 0 bases and J gave up 8 bases, with 9 bases separating them. As DNA, the CDR3 is TGCGCCAGCAGCTTGGTGCAGGGTTACACCATATATTTT. As protein: CASSLVQGYTIYF.

The chain links TRBV7-6 to TRBJ1-2, with 7 bases identical to TRBD1. Per the germline V gene, CDR1 is SGHVS and CDR2 is FNYEAQ. Trimming at V came to 5 bases and at J to 8 bases, leaving 11 bases not matched to a gene. The CDR3 consists of 14 residues. CDR3 in amino acids: CASSPTRTGEGYTF. In DNA, the CDR3 is TGTGCCAGCAGCCCAACTCGGACAGGCGAAGGCTACACCTTC.

The chain has TRBV6-5 and TRBJ1-1; 7 nucleotides line up with TRBD1. The V gene's germline CDR1 is MNHEY and CDR2 SVGAGI. This CDR3 is built from 15 residues. The J segment lost 3 bases and the V segment lost 3 bases, leaving 7 bases of the junction unmatched. CDR3 protein: CASSYSHRGDTEAFF. The CDR3 bases are TGTGCCAGCAGTTATTCCCACAGGGGAGACACTGAAGCTTTCTTT.

This chain uses TRBV29-1 with TRBJ1-4, with 7 nucleotides matching TRBD1. Losses at the gene ends were 0 bases for V and 8 bases for J; bases not matched to a gene: 12. The CDR3 extends over 16 amino acids. Per germline, CDR1 SQVTM and CDR2 ANQGSEA. In DNA, the CDR3 is TGCAGCGTTGAAGATTTAAATGACAGGGAGGGCGAAAAACTGTTTTTT. Its protein product is CSVEDLNDREGEKLFF.

V usage is TRBV6-2 or TRBV6-3 and J usage is TRBJ2-1; the match to TRBD2 covers 8 bases. Looked up from germline, CDR1 is MNHEY and CDR2 is SVGEGT. This CDR3 is 15 amino acids long. Trimming removed 2 bases from V and 2 bases from J; junction bases left unmatched: 2. The CDR3: CASSYERETYNEQFF. The CDR3 DNA sequence: TGTGCCAGCAGTTACGAGCGGGAGACCTACAATGAGCAGTTCTTC.

The chain couples TRBV29-1 to TRBJ1-2, with TRBD1 matching 11 bases. Germline values: CDR1 SQVTM, CDR2 ANQGSEA. With V trimmed by 1 base and J by 10 bases, 8 bases remained unmatched. The CDR3 consists of 14 residues. CDR3 nucleotides: TGCAGCGTTGAAGCGGACAGGGGGCCGTTCTCCTACACCTTC. This translates into CSVEADRGPFSYTF.

V usage is TRBV7-2 and J usage is TRBJ2-2, with D unclear. Deletions cut 2 bases from V and 7 bases from J, with 8 bases between. Germline V lookup: CDR1 SGHTA, CDR2 FQGNSA. The CDR3 sequence is 13 residues long. The CDR3 DNA follows: TGTGCCAGCAGCTTAAGGGCTTTCGGGGAGCTGTTTTTT. Residues: CASSLRAFGELFF.

The chain links TRBV7-8 to TRBJ2-7; 7 positions agree with TRBD2. CDR3 size: 13 residues. Losses at the gene ends were 3 bases for V and 3 bases for J; bases not matched to a gene: 2. Germline CDR1 and CDR2: SGHVS and FQNEAQ. The CDR3 loop is CASSFSSGYEQYF. The CDR3 bases are TGTGCCAGCAGCTTTTCTAGCGGCTACGAGCAGTACTTC.

The genes are TRBV7-2 and TRBJ1-1; D ambiguous. Per the germline V gene, CDR1 is SGHTA and CDR2 is FQGNSA. This CDR3 is 13 amino acids long. The V end lost 0 bases, the J end lost 6 bases, and 8 bases lay between the germline ends. The DNA for the CDR3 is TGTGCCAGCAGCTTAGCGGGCAGCGCTGAAGCTTTCTTT. This encodes CASSLAGSAEAFF.

The V call is TRBV9, the J call TRBJ1-2, with no clear D. This CDR3 is 14 amino acids long. Between the trimmed V and J ends, which lost 4 bases and 4 bases, there was a span of 14 bases. Germline V gene lookup returns CDR1 SGDLS and CDR2 YYNGEE. In DNA, the CDR3 is TGTGCCAGCAGCTACTACTCCGGCAGCTATGGCTACACCTTC. It encodes CASSYYSGSYGYTF.

The chain links TRBV19 to TRBJ2-7; 8 bases align to TRBD1. This CDR3 is 14 amino acids long. The germline V gene has CDR1 LNHDA and CDR2 SQIVND (reference sequence). The V segment lost 6 bases and the J segment 3 bases; nucleotides outside the gene matches: 7. The CDR3 bases are TGTGCCAGTAGCCCGGGACAGGTTCTCTACGAGCAGTACTTC. Translation gives CASSPGQVLYEQYF.

The chain joins TRBV30 to TRBJ1-6; D remains unclear. The CDR3 is made up of 15 amino acids. The V gene lost 2 bases and the J gene lost 5 bases, with 13 bases spanning the gap. The germline gives CDR1 GTSNPN, CDR2 SVGIG (reference sequence). Here the CDR3 DNA reads TGTGCCTGGAGTCAGGCCCTGTTCGATAATTCACCCCTCCACTTT. It is translated as CAWSQALFDNSPLHF. The entire variable domain, with the rest obtained from reference TRBV30 and TRBJ1-6, is as follows: SQTIHQWPATLVQPVGSPLSLECTVEGTSNPNLYWYRQAAGRGLQLLFYSVGIGQISSEVPQNLSASRPQDRQFILSSKKLLLSDSGFYLCAWSQALFDNSPLHFGNGTRLTVT.

The chain has TRBV29-1 and TRBJ1-1, with TRBD1 matching over 8 bases. Germline trimming cut 6 bases from V and 0 bases from J; bases unmatched to any gene: 3. CDR1 and CDR2 from the germline V gene are SQVTM and ANQGSEA. The length of the CDR3 is 13 residues. CDR3 sequence (DNA): TGCAGCGTGAGACAGGGGATGAACACTGAAGCTTTCTTT. This gives the protein CSVRQGMNTEAFF.

The chain carries TRBV21-1 and TRBJ2-5. TRBV21-1 constitutes a pseudogene. The CDR3 runs to 14 residues. The CDR3 here is CASSGRPTAETQYF. CDR3 sequence (DNA): TGTGCCAGCAGCGGACGACCGACTGCGGAGACCCAGTACTTC.

This clone was seen a single time. The chain is built from TRBV18 and TRBJ1-5; the D is unclear. The CDR3 length is 12 residues. V was shortened by 3 bases and J by 4 bases, with 4 bases between the two germline ends. Per germline, CDR1 KGHSH and CDR2 LQKENI. CDR3 bases: TGTGCCAGCTCACCGGAGAATCAGCCCCAGCATTTT. It yields the protein CASSPENQPQHF. The full variable domain, rest sourced from reference TRBV18 and TRBJ1-5, is NAGVMQNPRHLVRRRGQEARLRCSPMKGHSHVYWYRQLPEEGLKFMVYLQKENIIDESGMPKERFSAEFPKEGPSILRIQQVVRGDSAAYFCASSPENQPQHFGDGTRLSIL.

The rearrangement joins TRBV30 to TRBJ1-1; possible D gene TRBD1, 6 bases. The CDR3 loop spans 14 amino acids. CDR1 and CDR2 from the germline V gene are GTSNPN and SVGIG (reference sequence). Trimming took off 3 bases at V and 5 bases at J, with 16 bases between the two ends. The CDR3: CAWRKETGTTEAFF. CDR3 sequence (DNA): TGTGCCTGGAGGAAAGAAACAGGGACTACTGAAGCTTTCTTT.

The CDR3 reads CAWSVGTVYGYTF. The CDR3 coding sequence is TGTGCCTGGAGTGTAGGGACAGTATATGGCTACACCTTC. The chain joins TRBV30 to TRBJ1-2; 7 bases map to TRBD1. Trimming removed 0 bases from V and 5 bases from J; junction bases left unmatched: 3. There are 13 residues in the CDR3. CDR1 and CDR2 (germline): GTSNPN, SVGIG (reference sequence).

This clone was picked up a small number of times. V gene TRBV3-1 (or the pseudogene TRBV3-2) combines with J gene TRBJ2-1, with D perhaps TRBD2 (6 bases). The germline V and J ends were trimmed by 4 bases and 6 bases, with 16 bases remaining between them. The germline gives CDR1 LGHDT, CDR2 YNNKEL (reference sequence). This CDR3 is built from 15 residues. This CDR3 reads CASSRGWGLSNEQFF. Written as DNA, the CDR3 is TGTGCCAGCAGCCGGGGGTGGGGACTCTCCAATGAGCAGTTCTTC.

The chain uses TRBV7-9 and TRBJ2-7; tentative D call: TRBD2 (6 bases). V was trimmed by 0 bases and J by 5 bases, leaving 11 bases between them. Germline CDR1 reads SEHNR; CDR2 reads FQNEAQ (reference sequence). There are 14 residues in the CDR3. CDR3 in amino acids: CASSLAAGGNEQYF. The DNA for the CDR3 is TGTGCCAGCAGCTTAGCGGCAGGCGGGAACGAGCAGTACTTC.

The rearrangement uses TRBV12-3 or TRBV12-4 and TRBJ2-3; no clear D gene. CDR3 length: 13 residues. V lost 1 base, J lost 7 bases, and 9 bases lay in between. The CDR3 sequence: CASSLETVNTQYF. In DNA form, the CDR3 reads TGTGCCAGCAGTTTAGAAACGGTTAATACGCAGTATTTT.

The chain uses TRBV4-1 and TRBJ2-5; maybe TRBD2 (6 bases). The CDR3 runs to 13 residues. V was shortened by 4 bases and J by 6 bases, with 12 bases between the two germline ends. Germline-derived CDR1 and CDR2 are MGHRA and YSYEKL. The CDR3 reads CASSPRAGQTQYF. CDR3 in DNA: TGCGCCAGCAGCCCCCGGGCGGGACAGACCCAGTACTTC.